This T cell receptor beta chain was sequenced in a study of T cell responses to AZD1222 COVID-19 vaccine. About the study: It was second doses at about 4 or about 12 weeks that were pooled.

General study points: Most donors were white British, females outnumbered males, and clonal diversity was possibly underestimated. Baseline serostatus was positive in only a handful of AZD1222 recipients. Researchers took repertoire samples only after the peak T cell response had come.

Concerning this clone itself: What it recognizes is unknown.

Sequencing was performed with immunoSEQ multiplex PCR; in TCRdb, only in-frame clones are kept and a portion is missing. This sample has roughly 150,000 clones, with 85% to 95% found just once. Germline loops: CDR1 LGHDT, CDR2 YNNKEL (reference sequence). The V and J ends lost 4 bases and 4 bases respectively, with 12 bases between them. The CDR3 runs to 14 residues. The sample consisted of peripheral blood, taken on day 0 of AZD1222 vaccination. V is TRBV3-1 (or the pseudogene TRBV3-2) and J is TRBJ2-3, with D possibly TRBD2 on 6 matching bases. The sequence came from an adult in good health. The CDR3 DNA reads TGTGCCAGCAGCCGAAAACTAGCATCAGATACGCAGTATTTT. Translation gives CASSRKLASDTQYF.